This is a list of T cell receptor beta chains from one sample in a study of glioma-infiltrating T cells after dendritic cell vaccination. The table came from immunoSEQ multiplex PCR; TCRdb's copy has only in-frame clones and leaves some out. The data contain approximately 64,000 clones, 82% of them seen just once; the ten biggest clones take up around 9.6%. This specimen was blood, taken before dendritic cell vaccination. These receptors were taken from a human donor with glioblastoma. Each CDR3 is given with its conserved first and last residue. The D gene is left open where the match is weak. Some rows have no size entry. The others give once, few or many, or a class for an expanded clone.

CASSPPLGNTIYF | TGTGCCAGCAGCCCCCCTCTTGGAAACACCATATATTTT | TRBV7-2 | NA | few | TRBJ1-3 | 13
CASSLAIYEDRDKTYNEQFF | TGTGCCAGCAGTTTAGCCATTTATGAGGACAGGGATAAAACTTACAATGAGCAGTTCTTC | TRBV28 | TRBD1 | NA | TRBJ2-1 | 20
CASTTGQPPSYEQYF | TGTGCCAGCACCACAGGACAGCCACCTTCCTACGAGCAGTACTTC | TRBV6-1 | NA | once | TRBJ2-7 | 15
CASSGGNNQPQHF | TGTGCCAGCTCTGGCGGGAACAATCAGCCCCAGCATTTT | TRBV18 | NA | NA | TRBJ1-5 | 13
CASSTGLFTEGYTF | TGTGCCAGCAGTACAGGGCTCTTTACTGAAGGCTACACCTTC | TRBV5-4 | NA | NA | TRBJ1-2 | 14
CASSLDGLCEKLFF | TGTGCCAGCAGCTTAGACGGGTTGTGTGAAAAACTGTTTTTT | TRBV11-3 | NA | few | TRBJ1-4 | 14
CATSRDGTGGYEQYF | TGTGCCACCAGCAGGGACGGGACAGGGGGGTACGAGCAGTACTTC | TRBV15 | TRBD1 | NA | TRBJ2-7 | 15
CAITVNTGELFF | TGTGCCATCACGGTGAACACCGGGGAGCTGTTTTTT | TRBV10-3 | NA | few | TRBJ2-2 | 12
CASSEAFRDYGYTF | TGTGCCAGCAGTGAAGCATTCAGGGATTATGGCTACACCTTC | TRBV2 | NA | NA | TRBJ1-2 | 14
CAPPLSGGRPFGSPTQYF | TGTGCACCTCCCCTTAGCGGGGGGCGCCCGTTCGGATCCCCGACGCAGTATTTT | TRBV27 | TRBD2 | NA | TRBJ2-3 | 18
CASRPRDRGFSSQETQYF | TGCGCCAGCAGGCCCCGGGACAGGGGGTTTTCTTCTCAAGAGACCCAGTACTTC | TRBV5-1 | TRBD1 | few | TRBJ2-5 | 18
CASSLVGRAYNEQFF | TGCGCCAGCAGCTTGGTAGGGAGAGCCTACAATGAGCAGTTCTTC | TRBV5-1 | NA | NA | TRBJ2-1 | 15
CASSPASGGRETQYF | TGTGCCAGCAGCCCCGCTAGCGGGGGGAGGGAGACCCAGTACTTC | TRBV11-1 | TRBD2 | NA | TRBJ2-5 | 15
CASRDTYNSPLHF | TGTGCCAGCAGGGACACCTATAATTCACCCCTCCACTTT | TRBV19 | NA | few | TRBJ1-6 | 13
CASRRQISTDTQYF | TGTGCCAGCAGGAGACAGATAAGCACAGATACGCAGTATTTT | TRBV6-5 | NA | once | TRBJ2-3 | 14
CAISRGTGESPLHF | TGTGCCATCTCGAGGGGGACAGGGGAATCACCCCTCCACTTT | TRBV11-2 | TRBD1 | NA | TRBJ1-6 | 14
CASSRSGTSAQHF | TGTGCCAGCAGCCGGTCCGGGACATCCGCCCAGCATTTT | TRBV7-2 | NA | NA | TRBJ1-5 | 13
CASSSRLKETQYF | TGTGCCAGCAGTTCCCGACTGAAAGAGACCCAGTACTTC | TRBV27 | NA | once | TRBJ2-5 | 13
CASSGSRDSRRETQYF | TGTGCCAGCTCAGGGTCCCGGGACAGCCGCCGGGAGACCCAGTACTTC | TRBV6-6 | TRBD1 | NA | TRBJ2-5 | 16
CASSLGGGANYGYTF | TGCGCCAGCAGCTTGGGCGGGGGAGCTAACTATGGCTACACCTTC | TRBV5-1 | NA | NA | TRBJ1-2 | 15
CASSLARVTYIHEQYF | TGTGCCAGCAGTTTAGCCCGGGTGACTTATATCCACGAGCAGTACTTC | TRBV27 | NA | NA | TRBJ2-7 | 16
CASSPLDGGGEFF | TGTGCCAGCAGCCCGCTCGACGGCGGGGGGGAGTTCTTC | TRBV7-9 | TRBD2 | NA | TRBJ2-1 | 13
CASTLGQGRWPQHF | TGTGCCAGCACCCTTGGGCAGGGCAGGTGGCCCCAGCATTTT | TRBV2 | NA | NA | TRBJ1-5 | 14
CASVPGQATYGYTF | TGTGCCAGCGTTCCGGGACAGGCAACCTATGGCTACACCTTC | TRBV11-2 | TRBD1 | NA | TRBJ1-2 | 14
CASSKRVGTGDWALHF | TGTGCCAGCAGCAAAAGAGTAGGGACAGGCGATTGGGCCCTCCACTTT | TRBV21-1 | NA | NA | TRBJ1-6 | 16
CASSFGQGNTEAFF | TGTGCCAGCAGCTTCGGGCAGGGGAACACTGAAGCTTTCTTT | TRBV7-2 | NA | NA | TRBJ1-1 | 14
CASSSGGEADTQYF | TGTGCCAGCAGTTCCGGGGGGGAGGCAGATACGCAGTATTTT | TRBV6-1 | TRBD2 | NA | TRBJ2-3 | 14
CSASVVGYTF | TGCAGTGCTAGCGTCGTCGGCTACACCTTC | TRBV20-1 | NA | NA | TRBJ1-2 | 10
CASSPGLAGGKETQYF | TGTGCTAGCAGTCCTGGACTAGCGGGGGGGAAGGAGACCCAGTACTTC | TRBV7-7 | TRBD2 | once | TRBJ2-5 | 16
CASSSIGSMTNIQYF | TGTGCCAGCAGTTCGATCGGGTCGATGACAAACATTCAGTACTTC | TRBV28 | NA | NA | TRBJ2-4 | 15
CASGPLTGGGNTEAFF | TGTGCCAGCGGTCCCCTTACAGGGGGGGGAAACACTGAAGCTTTCTTT | TRBV9 | TRBD1 | few | TRBJ1-1 | 16
CASSPGKSTDTQYF | TGTGCCAGCAGCCCAGGGAAAAGCACAGATACGCAGTATTTT | TRBV5-8 | NA | NA | TRBJ2-3 | 14
CASERGLTSGGTDTQYF | TGTGCCAGCGAAAGGGGCTTGACTAGCGGGGGCACAGATACGCAGTATTTT | TRBV2 | TRBD2 | NA | TRBJ2-3 | 17
CASSEAGRETQYF | TGTGCCAGCAGTGAAGCCGGTCGGGAGACCCAGTACTTC | TRBV2 | NA | once | TRBJ2-5 | 13
CASRSIRGALLNTEAFF | TGTGCCAGTAGAAGCATTCGGGGGGCCTTACTGAACACTGAAGCTTTCTTT | TRBV19 | NA | NA | TRBJ1-1 | 17